The count of the clone carrying this TCR beta chain is one. This sample was included in a study of blood T cell repertoires in COVID-19. Study-wide context: Collection of acute and convalescent COVID-19 samples took place in the United States, Italy and Spain. T cells, B-cell-depleted T cells, or PBMCs supplied cDNA or gDNA.

Produced via immunoSEQ multiplex PCR; TCRdb's table is partial and in-frame only. The sample yields about 220,000 clones, roughly 86% seen once. The CDR3 has 15 residues. CDR1 is LGHDT, CDR2 YNNKEL, per germline (reference sequence). Trimming removed 1 base from V and 0 bases from J, with 8 bases in between. The chain links TRBV3-1 (or the pseudogene TRBV3-2) to TRBJ2-3; weak D call: TRBD2 (6 bases). Sequencing used peripheral blood. The receptor's source is a woman in her forties or fifties with COVID-19, enrolled during active disease. The CDR3 DNA sequence: TGTGCCAGCAGCCAAGCCGGGACTAGCACAGATACGCAGTATTTT. It yields the protein CASSQAGTSTDTQYF.